A single sample is the source of the 9 T cell receptor beta chains below, sequenced in a study of somatic mutations in cytotoxic T cells in rheumatoid arthritis. Measured with immunoSEQ multiplex PCR; TCRdb has only the in-frame clones, and not every one. The sample shows over 20,000 clones, about four fifths of them seen only once. Specimen: CD8+ T cells sorted from blood. These receptors originate from a man aged 50-59 years in good health.

In this sample, this clone turned up a few times. The rearrangement joins TRBV9 to TRBJ1-2, with D tentatively TRBD1 (6 bases). V was shortened by 4 bases and J by 6 bases, with 16 bases between the two germline ends. Looked up from germline, CDR1 is SGDLS and CDR2 is YYNGEE. The CDR3 has 14 amino acids. This chain's CDR3 is CASSPGAAVDGYTF. DNA of the CDR3: TGTGCCAGCAGCCCGGGGGCAGCGGTCGATGGCTACACCTTC. The full variable domain, rest sourced from reference TRBV9 and TRBJ1-2, is DSGVTQTPKHLITATGQRVTLRCSPRSGDLSVYWYQQSLDQGLQFLIQYYNGEERAKGNILERFSAQQFPDLHSELNLSSLELGDSALYFCASSPGAAVDGYTFGSGTRLTVV.

The genes are TRBV4-1 and TRBJ1-1, with D unresolved. Between the trimmed V and J ends, which lost 3 bases and 4 bases, there was a span of 9 bases. This CDR3 spans 13 amino acids. Germline V gene data show CDR1 as MGHRA and CDR2 as YSYEKL. The CDR3 loop reads CASSHVGSTEAFF. The DNA for the CDR3 is TGCGCCAGCAGCCACGTCGGCAGCACTGAAGCTTTCTTT.

V is TRBV30 and J is TRBJ2-1; D perhaps matches TRBD2 (5 bases). This CDR3 is 14 amino acids long. V lost 7 bases to trimming and J lost 3 bases, with 16 bases between them. Germline CDR1 and CDR2: GTSNPN and SVGIG (reference sequence). The CDR3 is CALKERKHYNEQFF. CDR3 DNA: TGTGCCTTAAAGGAGCGGAAACACTACAATGAGCAGTTCTTC.

This clone came up a few times. The V and J genes are TRBV6-8 and TRBJ1-2; no reliable D call. Germline CDR1 MNHGY, CDR2 SAAAGT. This CDR3 is built from 14 residues. Trimming pared 0 bases from V and 8 bases from J, leaving 13 bases between. Written as DNA, the CDR3 is TGTGCCAGCAGTTACTCGGTTCTGCCCGGGGGCTACACCTTC. It specifies CASSYSVLPGGYTF.

Written as DNA, the CDR3 is TGTGCCAGCAGCTACGGTAACACTGAAGCTTTCTTT. The encoded protein is CASSYGNTEAFF. The J gene is TRBJ1-1, the V gene TRBV5-6; D unresolved. The V end lost 3 bases, the J end lost 2 bases, and 5 bases lay between the germline ends. The CDR3 sequence is 12 residues long. Germline assignment: CDR1 SGHDT and CDR2 YYEEEE.

This clone was observed a handful of times. V gene TRBV2 combines with J gene TRBJ1-2; D is unclear. Germline CDR1 reads SNHLY; CDR2 reads FYNNEI. The CDR3 runs to 15 residues. The ends were cut back, 3 bases at V and 4 bases at J, with 15 bases in the middle. The CDR3 loop reads CASSEENTFSYGYTF. As DNA, the CDR3 is TGTGCCAGCAGTGAGGAAAACACGTTCTCCTATGGCTACACCTTC.

As regards this clone: One end of the junction varies from germline; a read error may be responsible. This sequence joins TRBV7-2 and TRBJ2-3; D may match TRBD1 or TRBD2 (5 bases each). Looked up from germline, CDR1 is SGHTA and CDR2 is FQGNSA. This CDR3 is built from 11 residues. The CDR3 is CASSYVGDEVF. CDR3 DNA: TGTGCCAGCAGCTACGTAGGGGACGAGGTTTTT.

This chain connects TRBV4-1 to TRBJ2-7; TRBD2 is a possible D gene (5 bases). V was trimmed by 1 base and J by 2 bases, leaving 12 bases between them. The CDR3 length is 15 residues. From germline, CDR1 is MGHRA and CDR2 YSYEKL. DNA for the CDR3: TGCGCCAGCAGCCAAGTAAGCGGCCAAGCCTACGAGCAGTACTTC. As protein: CASSQVSGQAYEQYF.

This clone appeared a single time. The V call is TRBV29-1, the J call TRBJ2-1; D may be TRBD2 (6 bases). There are 15 residues in the CDR3. Germline V gene sequence: CDR1 SQVTM, CDR2 ANQGSEA. Trimming took 0 bases from V and 6 from J, leaving 15 bases between them. In DNA form, the CDR3 reads TGCAGCGTTGAAGAAGGCCTGACGGAGGGCAATGAGCAGTTCTTC. This encodes CSVEEGLTEGNEQFF.